Listed here is a single T cell receptor beta chain. The sample belongs to a study of T cell changes during pregnancy in multiple sclerosis. Clones were sequenced by immunoSEQ multiplex PCR, and TCRdb holds only the in-frame ones, with some missing. In the table there are about 69,000 clones, approximately 90% of which are singletons. The CDR3 loop spans 14 amino acids. CDR1 SQVTM and CDR2 ANQGSEA come from the germline V gene. V was pared by 1 base and J by 2 bases, with 11 bases between. V gene TRBV29-1 combines with J gene TRBJ2-5; D gene uncertain. The receptor's source is a female donor with multiple sclerosis, enrolled in a pregnancy study. The sample in question was peripheral blood, obtained in the third trimester of pregnancy. The CDR3 protein is CSVEGFWQQETQYF. CDR3 in DNA: TGCAGCGTTGAAGGTTTTTGGCAACAAGAGACCCAGTACTTC.